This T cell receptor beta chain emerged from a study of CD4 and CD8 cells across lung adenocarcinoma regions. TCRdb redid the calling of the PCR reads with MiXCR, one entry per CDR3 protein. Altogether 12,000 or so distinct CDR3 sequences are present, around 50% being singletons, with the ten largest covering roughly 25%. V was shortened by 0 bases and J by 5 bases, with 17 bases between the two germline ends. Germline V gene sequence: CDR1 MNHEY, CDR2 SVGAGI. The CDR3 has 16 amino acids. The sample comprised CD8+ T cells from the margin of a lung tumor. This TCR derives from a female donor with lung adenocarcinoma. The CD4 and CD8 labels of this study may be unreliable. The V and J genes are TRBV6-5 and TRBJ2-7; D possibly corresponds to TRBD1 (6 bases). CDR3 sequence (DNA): TGTGCCAGCAGTTACTCAAGGCGCCAGGGGTTGGACGAGCAGTACTTC. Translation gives CASSYSRRQGLDEQYF.